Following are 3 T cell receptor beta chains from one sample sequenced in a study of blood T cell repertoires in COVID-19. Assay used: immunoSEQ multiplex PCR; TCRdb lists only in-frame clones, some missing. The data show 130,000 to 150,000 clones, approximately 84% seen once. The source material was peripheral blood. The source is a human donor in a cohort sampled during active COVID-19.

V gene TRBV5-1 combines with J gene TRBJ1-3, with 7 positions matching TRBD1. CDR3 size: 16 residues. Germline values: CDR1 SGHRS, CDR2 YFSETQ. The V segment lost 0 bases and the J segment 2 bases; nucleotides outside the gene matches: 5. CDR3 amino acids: CASSLAPTGAGNTIYF. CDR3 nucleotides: TGCGCCAGCAGCTTGGCGCCCACAGGGGCTGGAAACACCATATATTTT.

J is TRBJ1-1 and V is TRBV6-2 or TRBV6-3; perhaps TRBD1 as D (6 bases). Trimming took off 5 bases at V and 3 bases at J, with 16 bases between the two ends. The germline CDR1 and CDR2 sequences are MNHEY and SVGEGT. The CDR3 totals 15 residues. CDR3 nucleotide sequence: TGTGCCAGCAGTCCCGACATGACAGGCGACACTGAAGCTTTCTTT. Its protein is CASSPDMTGDTEAFF.

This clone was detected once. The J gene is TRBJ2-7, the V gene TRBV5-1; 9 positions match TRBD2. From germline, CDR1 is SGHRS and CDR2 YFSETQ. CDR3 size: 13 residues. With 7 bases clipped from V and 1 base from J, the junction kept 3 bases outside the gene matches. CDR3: CASQGLASYEQYF. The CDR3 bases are TGCGCCAGCCAGGGACTAGCTTCCTACGAGCAGTACTTC.